This TCR beta chain was captured in a study of beta chain features in type 1 diabetes. Across the study: Patients shared similar age, gender and cell yields with healthy donors. Across all samples, about 110,000,000 sorted cells were examined.

This clone was seen ten or more times. Antigen: not known. Study-level findings and limits: Type 1 diabetes patients had TCRB CDR3s that were shorter (moderately but significantly so) in all four CD4+ subsets.

The authors reverse transcribed all of the isolated RNA, so sequencing captured expressed TCRB transcripts. TCRdb keeps only in-frame clones here, not all; method: immunoSEQ multiplex PCR. The table includes fewer than 250,000 clones, roughly 15% detected once. The sequence was collected from a middle-aged woman in good health. What was sequenced was naive CD4+ T cells from blood.

In DNA, the CDR3 is TGTGCCAGCAGCTTAGGTATTAACAATGAGCAGTTCTTC. Protein sequence: CASSLGINNEQFF. V gene TRBV7-9 combines with J gene TRBJ2-1; D remains ambiguous. Germline assignment: CDR1 SEHNR and CDR2 FQNEAQ (reference sequence). V was trimmed by 1 base and J by 5 bases, leaving 6 bases between them. This CDR3 region has 13 residues.